These T cell receptor beta chains were read from a single sample in a study of human thymus T cells. Generated by immunoSEQ multiplex PCR, the TCRdb table keeps only in-frame clones and is missing some. The data contain some 57,000 clones, over 85% of them singletons. The sequenced sample was blood. The source of these receptors is a boy in the first two years of life with a congenital heart defect but otherwise immunologically healthy. The conserved cysteine and the conserved F or W are not part of the CDR3 here.

J	V	CDR3
TRBJ2-2	TRBV13	ASSYGPPTGELF
TRBJ2-5	TRBV7-9	ASSFGTSGSIKETQY
TRBJ2-5	TRBV7-9	ASSLAGVFQVAQETQY
TRBJ1-1	TRBV5-4	ASSFSGGNTEAF
TRBJ2-7	TRBV15	ATGRDSGSAEQY
TRBJ2-1	TRBV11-3	ASSTGTGQGAVEQF
TRBJ1-2	TRBV7-2	ASSWKGAPDYGYT
TRBJ2-7	TRBV5-6	ASSLRDRGWDEQY
TRBJ2-3	TRBV19	ASSSGQGRTDTQY
TRBJ2-5	TRBV5-6	ASSLDRGQETQY